The 26 T cell receptor beta chains presented below share a single source sample, sequenced in a study of cytomegalovirus exposure and HLA in healthy donors. Primers included in the PCR were 60 Vbeta and 13 Jbeta primers. Repertoires were generated with immunoSEQ multiplex PCR, while TCRdb's copy carries only in-frame clones and drops some. The sample lists 95,000 to 150,000 clones, around 81% occurring once. The sample consisted of PBMCs. All receptors come from a female donor in good health and CMV-seronegative.

This sequence joins TRBV18 and TRBJ2-1, with D perhaps matching TRBD2 (5 bases). Germline V gene lookup returns CDR1 KGHSH and CDR2 LQKENI. V was clipped by 5 bases and J by 4 bases, with 21 bases between them. The CDR3 length is 17 residues. CDR3 region: CASSRLPARAAYNEQFF. DNA of the CDR3: TGTGCCAGCTCAAGACTGCCAGCTAGAGCGGCGTACAATGAGCAGTTCTTC.

The chain carries TRBV7-9 and TRBJ2-1, with D possibly matching TRBD2 (6 bases). Per the germline V gene, CDR1 is SEHNR and CDR2 is FQNEAQ (reference sequence). The CDR3 runs to 13 residues. Deletions cut 4 bases from V and 12 bases from J, with 16 bases between. CDR3 sequence: CASSSQSGTVQFF. The CDR3 DNA reads TGTGCCAGCAGCTCGCAATCCGGGACTGTGCAGTTCTTC.

V usage is TRBV7-9 and J usage is TRBJ2-5; a weak D match, TRBD2 (6 bases). The V gene lost 5 bases and the J gene lost 0 bases, with 16 bases spanning the gap. CDR3 length equals 16 residues. Germline CDR1 and CDR2: SEHNR and FQNEAQ (reference sequence). The CDR3 region has the DNA TGTGCCAGCAGCCCCGGCCTGAGCGGGTACCAAGAGACCCAGTACTTC. It codes for CASSPGLSGYQETQYF. The whole variable domain, filled in from reference TRBV7-9 and TRBJ2-5, reads DTGVSQNPRHKITKRGQNVTFRCDPISEHNRLYWYRQTLGQGPEFLTYFQNEAQLEKSRLLSDRFSAERPKGSFSTLEIQRTEQGDSAMYLCASSPGLSGYQETQYFGPGTRLLVL.

The chain employs TRBV5-1 and TRBJ2-3; 14 nucleotides agree with TRBD2. Germline V lookup: CDR1 SGHRS, CDR2 YFSETQ. The CDR3 sequence is 14 residues long. V trimming: 6 bases; J trimming: 5 bases; junction bases outside the gene matches: 2. CDR3 sequence (DNA): TGCGCCAGCAAGGGACTAGCGGGGGTAGATACGCAGTATTTT. Protein product: CASKGLAGVDTQYF. Complete variable domain (other parts from reference TRBV5-1 and TRBJ2-3): KAGVTQTPRYLIKTRGQQVTLSCSPISGHRSVSWYQQTPGQGLQFLFEYFSETQRNKGNFPGRFSGRQFSNSRSEMNVSTLELGDSALYLCASKGLAGVDTQYFGPGTRLTVL.

The chain recombines TRBV5-1 with TRBJ2-7; the match to TRBD2 covers 8 bases. This CDR3 is 14 amino acids long. V dropped 1 base and J dropped 7; count of bases not matched to a gene: 7. Per the germline V gene, CDR1 is SGHRS and CDR2 is YFSETQ. CDR3 coding DNA: TGCGCCAGCAGCTTGCTAGCGGGCGTGGGAGAGCAGTACTTC. Its protein product is CASSLLAGVGEQYF.

Notes on this clone: This specimen includes other DNA sequences encoding the same CDR3. The V gene is TRBV28, the J gene TRBJ2-7; 10 bases line up with TRBD1. The V segment lost 6 bases and the J segment 4 bases; nucleotides outside the gene matches: 9. Germline loops: CDR1 MDHEN, CDR2 SYDVKM. CDR3 length: 15 residues. CDR3 in amino acids: CASSPTGTGAYEQYF. The CDR3 DNA reads TGTGCCAGCAGCCCTACCGGGACAGGGGCTTACGAGCAGTACTTC.

The rearrangement joins TRBV15 to TRBJ2-1; 7 bases are a match to TRBD2. Germline V lookup: CDR1 LNHNV, CDR2 YYDKDF (reference sequence). Trimming removed 3 bases from V and 4 bases from J; junction bases left unmatched: 6. The length of the CDR3 is 15 residues. Here the CDR3 reads CATSRLGEGYNEQFF. Written as DNA, the CDR3 is TGTGCCACCAGCAGGCTGGGGGAGGGGTACAATGAGCAGTTCTTC.

V and J are TRBV9 and TRBJ2-1; 8 nucleotides line up with TRBD1. J lost 4 bases, V lost 0 bases, and 3 bases had no gene match. Looked up from germline, CDR1 is SGDLS and CDR2 is YYNGEE. CDR3 length: 15 amino acids. The CDR3 is CASSVATGGYNEQFF. DNA of the CDR3: TGTGCCAGCAGCGTAGCTACAGGGGGGTACAATGAGCAGTTCTTC. Complete variable domain (other parts from reference TRBV9 and TRBJ2-1): DSGVTQTPKHLITATGQRVTLRCSPRSGDLSVYWYQQSLDQGLQFLIQYYNGEERAKGNILERFSAQQFPDLHSELNLSSLELGDSALYFCASSVATGGYNEQFFGPGTRLTVL.

This clone was seen a few times. V and J are TRBV7-2 and TRBJ1-6; 7 positions agree with TRBD1. The CDR3 is made up of 14 amino acids. Per the germline V gene, CDR1 is SGHTA and CDR2 is FQGNSA. J gave up 6 bases and V 5 bases, and 4 bases lay outside the gene matches. The CDR3, as DNA: TGTGCCAGCAGCGTGGGACAGTTTAATTCACCCCTCCACTTT. Its protein product is CASSVGQFNSPLHF.

About this clone itself: The junction departs from the called germline gene at one end, perhaps through a read error. The same CDR3 can be traced to other DNA sequences in this sample. The chain employs TRBV13 and TRBJ1-3; D is unclear. The V gene's germline CDR1 is PRHDT and CDR2 FYEKMQ (reference sequence). The CDR3 covers 17 residues. This chain's CDR3 is CASSPIPSGSSGNTIYF. The CDR3 nucleotides are TGCGCCAGCAGCCCCATACCTTCAGGCAGCTCTGGAAACACCATATATTTT. The full variable domain, its missing parts supplied by reference TRBV13 and TRBJ1-3, is AAGVIQSPRHLIKEKRETATLKCYPIPRHDTVYWYQQGPGQDPQFLISFYEKMQSDKGSIPDRFSAQQFSDYHSELNMSSLELGDSALYFCASSPIPSGSSGNTIYFGEGSWLTVV.

This clone has only a few counts. This chain connects TRBV10-3 to TRBJ2-5; possibly TRBD2 for D (6 bases). CDR3 length equals 14 residues. Germline V CDR1 and CDR2: ENHRY, SYGVKD. V was clipped by 0 bases and J by 5 bases, with 10 bases between them. CDR3: CAISESTRAETQYF. The CDR3, as DNA: TGTGCCATCAGTGAGTCGACTAGGGCGGAGACCCAGTACTTC.

This clone was recorded once. The chain recombines TRBV4-1 with TRBJ1-2, with D maybe TRBD1 (5 bases). Trimming removed 0 bases from V and 8 bases from J, with 25 bases in between. The CDR3 sequence is 18 residues long. Per germline, CDR1 MGHRA and CDR2 YSYEKL. CDR3 loop: CASSQDPAIGQSGWGYTF. CDR3 nucleotides: TGCGCCAGCAGCCAAGATCCCGCAATAGGACAATCCGGTTGGGGCTACACCTTC.

The chain combines TRBV18 with TRBJ2-2; TRBD2 matches at 7 bases. V gave up 3 bases and J gave up 2 bases; unmatched junction bases: 3. Germline CDR1 is KGHSH and CDR2 is LQKENI. The CDR3 loop spans 15 amino acids. The chain's CDR3 is CASSPGTTNTGELFF. The CDR3 region has the DNA TGTGCCAGCTCACCCGGGACTACCAACACCGGGGAGCTGTTTTTT.

The V gene is TRBV6-4, the J gene TRBJ1-6, with 8 bases that match TRBD1. Trimming took 3 bases from V and 10 from J; bases not matched to a gene: 5. Per germline, CDR1 MRHNA and CDR2 SNTAGT. The length of the CDR3 is 14 residues. As DNA, the CDR3 is TGTGCCAGCAGTGAGACAGGGGCGAGGTCACCCCTCCACTTT. It codes for CASSETGARSPLHF.

The rearrangement links TRBV7-9 to TRBJ1-4, with D possibly matching TRBD1 (5 bases). The CDR3 contains 14 residues. Per the germline V gene, CDR1 is SEHNR and CDR2 is FQNEAQ (reference sequence). V was clipped by 0 bases and J by 14 bases, with 16 bases between them. In DNA, the CDR3 is TGTGCCAGCAGCTTAGCGGGGCCAATCACCAACCTGTTTTTT. Encoded protein: CASSLAGPITNLFF. The variable domain in full, with the rest retrieved from reference TRBV7-9 and TRBJ1-4, is DTGVSQNPRHKITKRGQNVTFRCDPISEHNRLYWYRQTLGQGPEFLTYFQNEAQLEKSRLLSDRFSAERPKGSFSTLEIQRTEQGDSAMYLCASSLAGPITNLFFGSGTQLSVL.

V gene TRBV14 combines with J gene TRBJ2-5; D remains unclear. CDR1 and CDR2 (germline): SGHDN, FVKESK. The CDR3 runs to 13 residues. Trimming stripped 1 base from V and 6 bases from J, with 9 bases between. CDR3 nucleotide sequence: TGTGCCAGCAGCCAAGCCTTGAGCCAGACCCAGTACTTC. Its protein is CASSQALSQTQYF.

The gene calls are TRBV5-6 and TRBJ2-4, with 9 bases lining up with TRBD1. With V trimmed by 3 bases and J by 5 bases, 3 bases remained unmatched. The CDR3 length is 14 residues. The germline CDR1 and CDR2 sequences are SGHDT and YYEEEE. The CDR3 DNA reads TGTGCCAGCAGCTATACAGGGGGCCAAAACATTCAGTACTTC. Encoded protein: CASSYTGGQNIQYF.

The table lists this clone with a few counts. The chain links TRBV7-2 to TRBJ2-2; D is ambiguous. Per germline, CDR1 SGHTA and CDR2 FQGNSA. The CDR3 covers 16 residues. Trimming shortened V by 3 bases and J by 7 bases, and 18 bases separated the two germline ends. The CDR3 region has the DNA TGTGCCAGCAGCTTCGAGCCCCCAACTACCGGCGGGGAGCTGTTTTTT. Translating it yields CASSFEPPTTGGELFF.

This sequence joins TRBV4-1 and TRBJ2-3; tentative D call: TRBD2 (6 bases). Trimming took 1 base from V and 2 from J, leaving 16 bases between them. This CDR3 spans 17 amino acids. Germline V gives CDR1 MGHRA, CDR2 YSYEKL. CDR3 amino acids: CASSQAPGTRATDTQYF. The CDR3 DNA reads TGCGCCAGCAGCCAAGCCCCCGGGACTCGGGCCACAGATACGCAGTATTTT.

J is TRBJ2-7 and V is TRBV7-9, with 12 positions matching TRBD2. Per germline, CDR1 SEHNR and CDR2 FQNEAQ (reference sequence). There are 15 residues in the CDR3. V was pared by 3 bases and J by 2 bases, with 2 bases of the junction left unmatched. The CDR3 region has the DNA TGTGCCAGCAGCTTCGGACTAGCGGGAACCTACGAGCAGTACTTC. It translates to CASSFGLAGTYEQYF.

The chain employs TRBV6-5 and TRBJ2-7; a possible D gene is TRBD1 (6 bases). The CDR3 spans 13 residues. V was clipped by 5 bases and J by 2 bases, with 10 bases between them. From germline, CDR1 is MNHEY and CDR2 SVGAGI. The CDR3 DNA sequence: TGTGCCAGCAGTCGGACAGCAGCCTACGAGCAGTACTTC. It specifies CASSRTAAYEQYF.

The chain joins TRBV28 to TRBJ2-7; 8 bases line up with TRBD1. Germline lookup yields CDR1 MDHEN and CDR2 SYDVKM. After removal of 5 bases from V and 4 bases from J, the junction contained 10 bases not matched to a gene. The CDR3 has 15 amino acids. As DNA, the CDR3 is TGTGCCAGCAGTGTAGGGACAGGAGCGCAGTACGAGCAGTACTTC. This sequence encodes CASSVGTGAQYEQYF.

About this clone itself: This specimen includes other DNA sequences encoding the same CDR3. The CDR3 loop reads CASSRGGTEAFF. The CDR3 region has the DNA TGTGCCAGCAGCCGGGGAGGGACTGAAGCTTTCTTT. The rearrangement uses TRBV6-5 and TRBJ1-1; D gene unclear. V lost 6 bases to trimming and J lost 5 bases, with 10 bases between them. This CDR3 has 12 amino acids. CDR1 and CDR2 from the germline V gene are MNHEY and SVGAGI.

V usage is TRBV11-2 and J usage is TRBJ1-3; 7 positions agree with TRBD1. V dropped 7 bases and J dropped 0; count of bases not matched to a gene: 3. CDR1 is SGHAT and CDR2 is FQNNGV in the germline V gene. This CDR3 has 14 residues. CDR3 amino acids: CASTTGYSGNTIYF. For the CDR3, the DNA is TGTGCCAGCACGACAGGGTACTCTGGAAACACCATATATTTT.

The chain uses TRBV2 and TRBJ2-7; 8 bases match TRBD1. J was trimmed by 3 bases and V by 2 bases; bases with no gene match: 3. Germline V gene data show CDR1 as SNHLY and CDR2 as FYNNEI. CDR3 length: 14 residues. The CDR3 sequence is CASSELGQDYEQYF. The CDR3 DNA follows: TGTGCCAGCAGTGAACTGGGACAGGACTACGAGCAGTACTTC.

In this sample, this clone turned up once. The junction does not match germline at one end; this may be a read error. This chain uses TRBV6-1 with TRBJ1-1; D is possibly TRBD1 (5 bases). Germline loops: CDR1 MNHNS, CDR2 SASEGT. CDR3 size: 14 residues. The CDR3 DNA is TGTGCCGGCAGGGTCGGGGTGGTGGGGACTGAAGCTTTCTTT. Its protein product is CAGRVGVVGTEAFF.